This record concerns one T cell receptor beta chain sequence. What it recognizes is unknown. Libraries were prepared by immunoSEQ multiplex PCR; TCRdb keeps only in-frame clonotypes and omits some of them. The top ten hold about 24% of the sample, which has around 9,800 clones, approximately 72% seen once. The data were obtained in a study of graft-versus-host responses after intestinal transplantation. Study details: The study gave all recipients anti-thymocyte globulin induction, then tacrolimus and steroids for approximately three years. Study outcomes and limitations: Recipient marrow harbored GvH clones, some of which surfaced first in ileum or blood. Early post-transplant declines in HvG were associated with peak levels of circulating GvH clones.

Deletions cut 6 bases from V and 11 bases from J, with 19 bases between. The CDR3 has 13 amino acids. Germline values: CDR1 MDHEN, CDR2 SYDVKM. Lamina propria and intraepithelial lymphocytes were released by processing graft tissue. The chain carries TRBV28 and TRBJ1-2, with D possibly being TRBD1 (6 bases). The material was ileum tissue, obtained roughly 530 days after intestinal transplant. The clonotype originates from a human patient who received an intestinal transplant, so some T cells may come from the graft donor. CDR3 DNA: TGTGCCAGCAGACCGGACAGTCGACTTGGGTACACCTTC. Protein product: CASRPDSRLGYTF.